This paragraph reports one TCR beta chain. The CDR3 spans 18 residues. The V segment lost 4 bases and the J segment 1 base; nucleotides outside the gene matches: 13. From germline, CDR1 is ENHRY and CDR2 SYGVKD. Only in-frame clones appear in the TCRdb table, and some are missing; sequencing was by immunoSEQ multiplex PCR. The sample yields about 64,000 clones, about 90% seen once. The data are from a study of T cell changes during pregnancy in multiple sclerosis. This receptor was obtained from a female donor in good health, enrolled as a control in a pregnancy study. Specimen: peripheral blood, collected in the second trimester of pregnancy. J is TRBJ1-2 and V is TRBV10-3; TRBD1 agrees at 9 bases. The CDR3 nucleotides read TGTGCCATCAGTGGAATGGAGGGACAGGGTCCCCTTAACTATGGCTACACCTTC. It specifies CAISGMEGQGPLNYGYTF.